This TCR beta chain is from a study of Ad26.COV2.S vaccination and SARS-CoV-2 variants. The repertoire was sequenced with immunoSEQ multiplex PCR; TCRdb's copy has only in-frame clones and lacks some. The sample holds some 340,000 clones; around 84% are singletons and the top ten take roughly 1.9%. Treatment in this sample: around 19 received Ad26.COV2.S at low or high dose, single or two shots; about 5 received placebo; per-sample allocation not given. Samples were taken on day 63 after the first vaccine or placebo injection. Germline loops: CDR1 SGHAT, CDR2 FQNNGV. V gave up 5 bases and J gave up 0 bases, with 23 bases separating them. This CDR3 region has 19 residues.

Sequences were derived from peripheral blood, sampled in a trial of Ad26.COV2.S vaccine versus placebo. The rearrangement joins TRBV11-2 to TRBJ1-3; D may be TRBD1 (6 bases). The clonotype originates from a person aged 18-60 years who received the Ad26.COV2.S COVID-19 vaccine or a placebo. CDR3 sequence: CASSLRWDKKTNSGNTIYF. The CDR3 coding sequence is TGTGCCAGCAGCCTCAGATGGGACAAGAAGACGAACTCTGGAAACACCATATATTTT. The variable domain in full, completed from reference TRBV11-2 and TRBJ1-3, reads EAGVAQSPRYKIIEKRQSVAFWCNPISGHATLYWYQQILGQGPKLLIQFQNNGVVDDSQLPKDRFSAERLKGVDSTLKIQPAKLEDSAVYLCASSLRWDKKTNSGNTIYFGEGSWLTVV.